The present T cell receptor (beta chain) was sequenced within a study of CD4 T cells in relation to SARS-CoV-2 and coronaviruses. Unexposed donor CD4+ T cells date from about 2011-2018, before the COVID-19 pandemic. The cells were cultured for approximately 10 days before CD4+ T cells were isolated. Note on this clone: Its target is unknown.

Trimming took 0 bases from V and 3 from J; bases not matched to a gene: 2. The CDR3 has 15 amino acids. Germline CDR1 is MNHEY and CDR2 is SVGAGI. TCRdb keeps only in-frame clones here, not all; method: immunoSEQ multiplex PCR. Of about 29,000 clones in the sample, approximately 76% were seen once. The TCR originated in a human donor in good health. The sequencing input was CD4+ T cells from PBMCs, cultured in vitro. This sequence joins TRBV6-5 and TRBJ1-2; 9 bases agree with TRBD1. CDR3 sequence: CASSYSTGGDYGYTF. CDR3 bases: TGTGCCAGCAGTTACTCTACAGGGGGCGACTATGGCTACACCTTC.